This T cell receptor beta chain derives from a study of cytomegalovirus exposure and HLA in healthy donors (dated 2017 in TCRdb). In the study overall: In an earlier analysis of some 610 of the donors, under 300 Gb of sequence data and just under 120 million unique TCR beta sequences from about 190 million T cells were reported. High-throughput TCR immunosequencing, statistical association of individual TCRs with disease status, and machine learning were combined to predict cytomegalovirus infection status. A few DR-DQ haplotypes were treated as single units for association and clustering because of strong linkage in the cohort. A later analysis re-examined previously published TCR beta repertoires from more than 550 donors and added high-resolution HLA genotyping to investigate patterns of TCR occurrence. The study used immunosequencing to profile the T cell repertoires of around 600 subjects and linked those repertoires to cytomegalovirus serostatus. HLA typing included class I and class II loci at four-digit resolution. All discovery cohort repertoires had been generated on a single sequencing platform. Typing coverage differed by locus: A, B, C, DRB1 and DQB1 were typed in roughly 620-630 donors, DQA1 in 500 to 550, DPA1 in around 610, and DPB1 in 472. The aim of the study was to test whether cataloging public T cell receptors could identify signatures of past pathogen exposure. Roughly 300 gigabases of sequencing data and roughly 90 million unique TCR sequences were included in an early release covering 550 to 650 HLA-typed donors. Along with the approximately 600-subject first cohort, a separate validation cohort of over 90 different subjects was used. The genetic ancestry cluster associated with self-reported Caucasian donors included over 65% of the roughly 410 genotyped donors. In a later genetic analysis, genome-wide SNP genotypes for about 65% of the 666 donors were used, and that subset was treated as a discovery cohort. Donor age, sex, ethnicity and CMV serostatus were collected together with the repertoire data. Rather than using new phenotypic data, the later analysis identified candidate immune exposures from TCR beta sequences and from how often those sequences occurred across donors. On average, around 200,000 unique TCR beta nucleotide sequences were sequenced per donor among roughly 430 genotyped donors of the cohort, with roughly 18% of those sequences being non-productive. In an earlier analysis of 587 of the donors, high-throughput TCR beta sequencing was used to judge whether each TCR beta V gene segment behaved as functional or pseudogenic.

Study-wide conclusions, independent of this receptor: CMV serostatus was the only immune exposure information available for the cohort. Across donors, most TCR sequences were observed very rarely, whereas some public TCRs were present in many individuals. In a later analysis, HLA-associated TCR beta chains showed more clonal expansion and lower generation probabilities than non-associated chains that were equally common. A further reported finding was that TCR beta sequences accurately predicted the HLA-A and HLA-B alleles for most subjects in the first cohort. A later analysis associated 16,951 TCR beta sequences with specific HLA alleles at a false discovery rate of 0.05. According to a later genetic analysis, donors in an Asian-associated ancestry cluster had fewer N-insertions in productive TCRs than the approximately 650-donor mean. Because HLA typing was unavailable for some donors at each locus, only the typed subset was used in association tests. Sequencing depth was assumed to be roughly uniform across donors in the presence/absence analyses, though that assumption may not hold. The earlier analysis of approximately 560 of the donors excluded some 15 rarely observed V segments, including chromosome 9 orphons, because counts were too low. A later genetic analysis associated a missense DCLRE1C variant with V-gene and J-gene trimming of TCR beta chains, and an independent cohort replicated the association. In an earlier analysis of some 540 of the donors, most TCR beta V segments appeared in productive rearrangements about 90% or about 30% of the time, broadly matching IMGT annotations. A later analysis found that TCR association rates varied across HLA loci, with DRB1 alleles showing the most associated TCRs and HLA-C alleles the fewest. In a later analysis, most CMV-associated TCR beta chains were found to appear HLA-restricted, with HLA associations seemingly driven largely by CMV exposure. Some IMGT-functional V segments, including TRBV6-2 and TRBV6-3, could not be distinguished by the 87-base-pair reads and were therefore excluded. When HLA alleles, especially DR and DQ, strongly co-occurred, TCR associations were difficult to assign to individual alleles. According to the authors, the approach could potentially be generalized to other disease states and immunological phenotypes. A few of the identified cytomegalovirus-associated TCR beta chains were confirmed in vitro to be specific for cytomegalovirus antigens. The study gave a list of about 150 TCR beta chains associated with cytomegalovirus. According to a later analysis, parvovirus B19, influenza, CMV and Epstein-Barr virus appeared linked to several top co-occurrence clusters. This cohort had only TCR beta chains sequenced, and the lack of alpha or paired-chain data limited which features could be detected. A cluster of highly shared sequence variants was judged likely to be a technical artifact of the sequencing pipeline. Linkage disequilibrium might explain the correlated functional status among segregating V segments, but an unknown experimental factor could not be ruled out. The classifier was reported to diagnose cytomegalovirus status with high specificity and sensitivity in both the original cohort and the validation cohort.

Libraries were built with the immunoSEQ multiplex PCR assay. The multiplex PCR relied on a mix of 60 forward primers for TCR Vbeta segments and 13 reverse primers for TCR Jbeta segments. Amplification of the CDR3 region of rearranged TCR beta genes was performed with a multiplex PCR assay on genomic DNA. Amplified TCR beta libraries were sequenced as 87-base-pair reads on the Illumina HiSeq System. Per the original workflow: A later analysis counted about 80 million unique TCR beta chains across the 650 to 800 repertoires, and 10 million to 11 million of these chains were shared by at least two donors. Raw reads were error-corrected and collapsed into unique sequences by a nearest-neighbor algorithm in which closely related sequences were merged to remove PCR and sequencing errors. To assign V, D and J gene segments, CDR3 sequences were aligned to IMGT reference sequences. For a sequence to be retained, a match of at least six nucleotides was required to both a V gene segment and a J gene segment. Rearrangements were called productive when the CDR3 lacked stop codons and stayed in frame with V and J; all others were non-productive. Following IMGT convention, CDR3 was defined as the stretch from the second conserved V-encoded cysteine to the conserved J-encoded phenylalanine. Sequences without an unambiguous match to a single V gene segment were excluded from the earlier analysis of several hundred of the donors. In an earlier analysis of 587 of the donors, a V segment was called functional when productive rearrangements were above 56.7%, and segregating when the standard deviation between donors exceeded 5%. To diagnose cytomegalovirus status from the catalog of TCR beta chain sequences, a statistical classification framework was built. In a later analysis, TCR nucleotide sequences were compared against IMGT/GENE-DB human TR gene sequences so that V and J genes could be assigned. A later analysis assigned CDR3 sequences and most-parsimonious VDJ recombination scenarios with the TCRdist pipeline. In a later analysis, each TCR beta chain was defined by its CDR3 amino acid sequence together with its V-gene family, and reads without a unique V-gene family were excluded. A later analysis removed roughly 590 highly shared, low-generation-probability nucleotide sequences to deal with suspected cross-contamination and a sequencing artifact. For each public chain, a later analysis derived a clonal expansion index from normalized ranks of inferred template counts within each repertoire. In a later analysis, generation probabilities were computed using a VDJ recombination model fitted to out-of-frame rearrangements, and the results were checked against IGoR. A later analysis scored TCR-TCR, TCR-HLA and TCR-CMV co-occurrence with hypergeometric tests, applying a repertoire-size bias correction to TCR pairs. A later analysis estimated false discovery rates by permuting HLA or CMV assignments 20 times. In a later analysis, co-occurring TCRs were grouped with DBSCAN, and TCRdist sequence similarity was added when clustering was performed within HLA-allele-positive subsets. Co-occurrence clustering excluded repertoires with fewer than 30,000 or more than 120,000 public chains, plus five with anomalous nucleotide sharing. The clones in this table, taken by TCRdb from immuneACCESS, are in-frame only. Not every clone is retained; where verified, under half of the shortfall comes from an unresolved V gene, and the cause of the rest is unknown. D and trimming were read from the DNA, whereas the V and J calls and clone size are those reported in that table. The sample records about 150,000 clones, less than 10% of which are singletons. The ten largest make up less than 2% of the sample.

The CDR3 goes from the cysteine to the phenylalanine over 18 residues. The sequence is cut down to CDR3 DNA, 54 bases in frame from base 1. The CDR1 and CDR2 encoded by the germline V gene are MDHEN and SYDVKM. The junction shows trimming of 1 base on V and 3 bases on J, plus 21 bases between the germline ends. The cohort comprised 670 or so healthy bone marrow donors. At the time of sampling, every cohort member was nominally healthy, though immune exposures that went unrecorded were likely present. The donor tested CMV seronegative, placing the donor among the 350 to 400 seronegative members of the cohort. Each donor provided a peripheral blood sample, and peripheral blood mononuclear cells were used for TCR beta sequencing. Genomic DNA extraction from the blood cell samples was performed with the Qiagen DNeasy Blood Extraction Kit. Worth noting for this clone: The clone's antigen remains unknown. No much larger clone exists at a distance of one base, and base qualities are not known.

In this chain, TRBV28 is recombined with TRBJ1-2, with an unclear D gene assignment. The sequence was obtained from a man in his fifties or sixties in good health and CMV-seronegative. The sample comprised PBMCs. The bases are TGTGCCAGCAGTTTATTCCTACGTGGACTGGACGTCGACTATGGCTACACCTTC. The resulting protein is CASSLFLRGLDVDYGYTF.